These T cell receptor beta chains were read from a single sample in a study of chemoradiotherapy in HPV16-positive cancers. This table comes from immunoSEQ multiplex PCR, and its TCRdb copy is limited to in-frame clones, with some not included. Seen here are roughly 11,000 clones, 78% observed once, and the top ten hold about 2.3%. The specimen was collected from a patient who underwent chemoradiotherapy. The receptors stem from a human donor with HPV-associated anogenital cancer. CDR3s include the opening cysteine and the closing phenylalanine or tryptophan. A D gene is named only where the DNA matches it firmly.

v_gene: TRBV7-9
j_gene: TRBJ2-7
d_gene: -
CDR3aa: CASSLTRSSYEQYF

v_gene: TRBV27
j_gene: TRBJ1-1
d_gene: TRBD1
CDR3aa: CASSTRDRSVEAFF

v_gene: TRBV6-6
j_gene: TRBJ2-1
d_gene: -
CDR3aa: CASSFSSDSYNEQFF

v_gene: TRBV20-1
j_gene: TRBJ1-2
d_gene: -
CDR3aa: CSAPNYGYTF

v_gene: TRBV5-6
j_gene: TRBJ1-1
d_gene: -
CDR3aa: CASSLAETGGTEAFF

v_gene: TRBV2
j_gene: TRBJ2-5
d_gene: TRBD1
CDR3aa: CASTPTGGETQYF

v_gene: TRBV6-5
j_gene: TRBJ1-1
d_gene: -
CDR3aa: CASSPRGGRAFF

v_gene: TRBV28
j_gene: TRBJ1-1
d_gene: -
CDR3aa: CASMVLNTEAFF

v_gene: TRBV9
j_gene: TRBJ1-2
d_gene: -
CDR3aa: CASSPDQGRGYTF

v_gene: TRBV6-1
j_gene: TRBJ2-4
d_gene: TRBD1
CDR3aa: CASSELRQGSNIQYF

v_gene: TRBV5-6
j_gene: TRBJ1-3
d_gene: TRBD1
CDR3aa: CASSLDRGSGNTIYF

v_gene: TRBV7-2
j_gene: TRBJ1-2
d_gene: TRBD1
CDR3aa: CASSWTRGQGYTF

v_gene: TRBV11-2
j_gene: TRBJ1-1
d_gene: -
CDR3aa: CASSLDPLGATFF

v_gene: TRBV6-6
j_gene: TRBJ2-1
d_gene: -
CDR3aa: CASGVPSYNEQFF

v_gene: TRBV6-1
j_gene: TRBJ1-2
d_gene: -
CDR3aa: CASSRAGNYGYTF

v_gene: TRBV14
j_gene: TRBJ2-3
d_gene: -
CDR3aa: CASSLPGSATQYF

v_gene: TRBV11-2
j_gene: TRBJ1-3
d_gene: -
CDR3aa: CASSLDGTGNTIYF

v_gene: TRBV23-1
j_gene: TRBJ2-1
d_gene: TRBD2
CDR3aa: CASSHRLAGVSYNEQFF

v_gene: TRBV7-2
j_gene: TRBJ2-5
d_gene: -
CDR3aa: CASSFGGAETQYF

v_gene: TRBV13
j_gene: TRBJ1-6
d_gene: TRBD1
CDR3aa: CASSRQGKLISPLHF

v_gene: TRBV7-3
j_gene: TRBJ1-6
d_gene: TRBD1
CDR3aa: CASSLRQGGRSSPLHF

v_gene: TRBV5-1
j_gene: TRBJ2-1
d_gene: -
CDR3aa: CASSPGGGFYNEQFF

v_gene: TRBV11-3
j_gene: TRBJ2-3
d_gene: -
CDR3aa: CASSLNGLDTQYF

v_gene: TRBV4-1
j_gene: TRBJ1-5
d_gene: -
CDR3aa: CASSQDNAGVNQPQHF

v_gene: TRBV12-5
j_gene: TRBJ2-1
d_gene: TRBD2
CDR3aa: CASGPGLAGGDEQFF

v_gene: TRBV7-3
j_gene: TRBJ2-5
d_gene: -
CDR3aa: CASSLTAAETQYF

v_gene: TRBV18
j_gene: TRBJ1-1
d_gene: -
CDR3aa: CASSGMNTEAFF

v_gene: TRBV9
j_gene: TRBJ2-1
d_gene: TRBD2
CDR3aa: CASSGPGTSGGGEQFF

v_gene: TRBV5-6
j_gene: TRBJ2-7
d_gene: -
CDR3aa: CASTLRGTRGDEQYF

v_gene: TRBV15
j_gene: TRBJ1-2
d_gene: -
CDR3aa: CATSKRGGRSLYGYTF

v_gene: TRBV9
j_gene: TRBJ2-7
d_gene: -
CDR3aa: CASSVEGSSYEQYF

v_gene: TRBV14
j_gene: TRBJ1-2
d_gene: -
CDR3aa: CASSQGRVGYTF

v_gene: TRBV4-2
j_gene: TRBJ2-2
d_gene: TRBD2
CDR3aa: CASSQDGSGVTGELFF

v_gene: TRBV11-2
j_gene: TRBJ1-6
d_gene: -
CDR3aa: CASSLVVGSPLHF

v_gene: TRBV5-6
j_gene: TRBJ2-3
d_gene: -
CDR3aa: CASSPGTPPNTQYF

v_gene: TRBV4-3
j_gene: TRBJ2-7
d_gene: TRBD1
CDR3aa: CASSHSGTGETYEQYF

v_gene: TRBV6-1
j_gene: TRBJ1-2
d_gene: -
CDR3aa: CASSESGGANYGYTF

v_gene: TRBV5-1
j_gene: TRBJ1-1
d_gene: -
CDR3aa: CASSLEGGNTEAFF

v_gene: TRBV2
j_gene: TRBJ1-1
d_gene: -
CDR3aa: CASSGNVNTEAFF

v_gene: TRBV7-2
j_gene: TRBJ2-3
d_gene: TRBD1
CDR3aa: CASSRDRGRFMGRTDTQYF